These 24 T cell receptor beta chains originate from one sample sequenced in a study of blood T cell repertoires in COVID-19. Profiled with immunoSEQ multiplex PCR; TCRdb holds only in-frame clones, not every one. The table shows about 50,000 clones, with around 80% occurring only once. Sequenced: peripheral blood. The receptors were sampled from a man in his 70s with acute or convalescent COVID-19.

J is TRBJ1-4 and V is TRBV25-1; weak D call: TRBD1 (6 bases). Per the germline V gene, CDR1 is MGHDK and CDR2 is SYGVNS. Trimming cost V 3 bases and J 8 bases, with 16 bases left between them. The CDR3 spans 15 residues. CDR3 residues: CASSERIGRGEKLFF. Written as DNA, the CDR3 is TGTGCCAGCAGTGAGCGAATCGGAAGGGGGGAAAAACTGTTTTTT. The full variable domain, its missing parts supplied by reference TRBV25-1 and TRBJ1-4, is EADIYQTPRYLVIGTGKKITLECSQTMGHDKMYWYQQDPGMELHLIHYSYGVNSTEKGDLSSESTVSRIRTEHFPLTLESARPSHTSQYLCASSERIGRGEKLFFGSGTQLSVL.

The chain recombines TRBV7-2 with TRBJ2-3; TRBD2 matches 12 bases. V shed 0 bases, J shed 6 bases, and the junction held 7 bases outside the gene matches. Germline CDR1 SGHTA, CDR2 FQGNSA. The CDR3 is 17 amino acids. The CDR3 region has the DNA TGTGCCAGCAGCTTAGCGCTAGCGGGAGGGGGACGGGATACGCAGTATTTT. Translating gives CASSLALAGGGRDTQYF.

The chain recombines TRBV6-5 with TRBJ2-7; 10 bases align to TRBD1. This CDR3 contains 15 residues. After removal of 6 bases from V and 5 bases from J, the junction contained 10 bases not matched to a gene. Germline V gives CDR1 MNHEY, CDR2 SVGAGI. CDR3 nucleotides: TGTGCCAGCAGGACCCTCGGGACAGGGGACCACGAGCAGTACTTC. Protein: CASRTLGTGDHEQYF.

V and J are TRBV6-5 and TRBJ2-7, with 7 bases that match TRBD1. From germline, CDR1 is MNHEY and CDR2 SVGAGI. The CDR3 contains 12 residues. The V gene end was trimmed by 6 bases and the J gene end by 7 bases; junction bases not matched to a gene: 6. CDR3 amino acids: CASSQGVREQYF. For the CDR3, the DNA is TGTGCCAGCAGCCAGGGGGTTAGAGAGCAGTACTTC.

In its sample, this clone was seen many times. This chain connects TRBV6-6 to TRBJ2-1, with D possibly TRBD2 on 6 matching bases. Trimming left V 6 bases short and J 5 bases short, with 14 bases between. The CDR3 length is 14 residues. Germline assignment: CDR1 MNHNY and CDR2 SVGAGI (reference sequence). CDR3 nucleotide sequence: TGTGCCAGCAGAACGGGGGACTTGAACAATGAGCAGTTCTTC. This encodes CASRTGDLNNEQFF.

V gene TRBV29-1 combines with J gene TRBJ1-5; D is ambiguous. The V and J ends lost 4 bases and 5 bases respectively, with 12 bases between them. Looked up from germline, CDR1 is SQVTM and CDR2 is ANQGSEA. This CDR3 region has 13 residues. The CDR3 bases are TGCAGCGTTGGGGAGCGGATTGATCAGCCCCAGCATTTT. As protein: CSVGERIDQPQHF.

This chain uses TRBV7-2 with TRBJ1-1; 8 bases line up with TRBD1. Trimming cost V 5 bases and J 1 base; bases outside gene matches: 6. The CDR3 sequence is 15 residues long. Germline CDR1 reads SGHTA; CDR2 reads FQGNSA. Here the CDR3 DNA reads TGTGCCAGCAGCGCCCGACAGGGGAGGAACACTGAAGCTTTCTTT. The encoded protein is CASSARQGRNTEAFF.

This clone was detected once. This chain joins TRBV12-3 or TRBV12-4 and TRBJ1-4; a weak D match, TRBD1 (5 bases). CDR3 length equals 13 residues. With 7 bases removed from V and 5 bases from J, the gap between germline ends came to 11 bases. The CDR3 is CASTAGGNEKLFF. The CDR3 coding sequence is TGTGCCAGCACCGCGGGGGGAAATGAAAAACTGTTTTTT.

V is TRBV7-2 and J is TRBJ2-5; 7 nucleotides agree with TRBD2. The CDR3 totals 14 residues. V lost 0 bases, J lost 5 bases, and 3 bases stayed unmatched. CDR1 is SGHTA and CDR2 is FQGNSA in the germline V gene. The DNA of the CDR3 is TGTGCCAGCAGCTTAGCGGGAGGGCGGGAGACCCAGTACTTC. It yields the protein CASSLAGGRETQYF.

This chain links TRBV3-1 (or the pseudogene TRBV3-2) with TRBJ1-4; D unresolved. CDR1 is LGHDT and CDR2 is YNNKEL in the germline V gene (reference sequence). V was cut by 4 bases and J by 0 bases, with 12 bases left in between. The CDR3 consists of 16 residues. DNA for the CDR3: TGTGCCAGCAGCCCACCCCTCGGGGCAACTAATGAAAAACTGTTTTTT. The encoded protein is CASSPPLGATNEKLFF.

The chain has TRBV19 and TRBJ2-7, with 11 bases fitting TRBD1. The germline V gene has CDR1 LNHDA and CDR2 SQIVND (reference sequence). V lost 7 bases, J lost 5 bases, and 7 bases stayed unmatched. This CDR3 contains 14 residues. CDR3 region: CASKRGQGVDEQYF. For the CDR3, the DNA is TGTGCCAGTAAGAGGGGACAGGGGGTCGACGAGCAGTACTTC.

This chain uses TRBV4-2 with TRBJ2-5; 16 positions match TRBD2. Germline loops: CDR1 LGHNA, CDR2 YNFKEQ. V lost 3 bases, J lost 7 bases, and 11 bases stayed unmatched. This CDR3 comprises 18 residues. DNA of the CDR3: TGTGCCAGCAGCCACGACCTGGGGACTAGCGGGGGGGCCGTGACCCAGTACTTC. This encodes CASSHDLGTSGGAVTQYF.

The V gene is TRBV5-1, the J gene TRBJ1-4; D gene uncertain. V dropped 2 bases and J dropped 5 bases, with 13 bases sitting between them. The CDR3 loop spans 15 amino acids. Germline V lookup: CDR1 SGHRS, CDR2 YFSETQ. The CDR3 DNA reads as TGCGCCAGCAGCTTATGGACTTCTGTAAATGAAAAACTGTTTTTT. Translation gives CASSLWTSVNEKLFF.

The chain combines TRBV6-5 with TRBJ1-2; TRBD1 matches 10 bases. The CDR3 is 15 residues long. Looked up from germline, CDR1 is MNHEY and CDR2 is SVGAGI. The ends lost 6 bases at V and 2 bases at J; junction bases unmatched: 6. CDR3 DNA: TGTGCCAGCAGCCCGACAGGGGGCTACAACTATGGCTACACCTTC. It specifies CASSPTGGYNYGYTF.

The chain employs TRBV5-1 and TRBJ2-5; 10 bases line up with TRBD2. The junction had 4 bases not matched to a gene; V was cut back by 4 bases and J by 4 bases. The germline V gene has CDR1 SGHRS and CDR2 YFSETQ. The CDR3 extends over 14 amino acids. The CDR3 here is CASSPAGGLETQYF. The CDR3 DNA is TGCGCCAGCAGCCCAGCGGGAGGGCTAGAGACCCAGTACTTC. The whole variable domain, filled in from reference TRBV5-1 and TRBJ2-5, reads KAGVTQTPRYLIKTRGQQVTLSCSPISGHRSVSWYQQTPGQGLQFLFEYFSETQRNKGNFPGRFSGRQFSNSRSEMNVSTLELGDSALYLCASSPAGGLETQYFGPGTRLLVL.

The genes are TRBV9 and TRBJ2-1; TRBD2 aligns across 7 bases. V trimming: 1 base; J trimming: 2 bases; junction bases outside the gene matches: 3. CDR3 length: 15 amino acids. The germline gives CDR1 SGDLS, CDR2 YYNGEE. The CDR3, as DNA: TGTGCCAGCAGCGTAACTAGCGATACCTACAATGAGCAGTTCTTC. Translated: CASSVTSDTYNEQFF.

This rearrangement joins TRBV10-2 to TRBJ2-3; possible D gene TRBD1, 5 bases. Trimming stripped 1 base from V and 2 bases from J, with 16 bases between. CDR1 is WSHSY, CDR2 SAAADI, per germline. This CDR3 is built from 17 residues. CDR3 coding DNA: TGCGCCAGCAGTGAGTATCCGGTCAGGGCTTACACAGATACGCAGTATTTT. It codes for CASSEYPVRAYTDTQYF.

CDR3: CASSQHKLAGGRWNEQFF. CDR3 DNA sequence: TGCGCCAGCAGCCAACACAAGCTAGCGGGAGGCCGCTGGAATGAGCAGTTCTTC. The chain carries TRBV4-1 and TRBJ2-1, with 11 bases that match TRBD2. The CDR3 is 18 residues long. After removal of 2 bases from V and 7 bases from J, the junction contained 13 bases not matched to a gene. Germline lookup yields CDR1 MGHRA and CDR2 YSYEKL.

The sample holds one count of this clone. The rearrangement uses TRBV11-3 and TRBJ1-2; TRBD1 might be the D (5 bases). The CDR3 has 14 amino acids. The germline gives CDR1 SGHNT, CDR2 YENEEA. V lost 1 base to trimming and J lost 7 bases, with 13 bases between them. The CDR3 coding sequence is TGTGCCAGCAGCTTAGTTGGGCAGGGAAGTGGCTACACCTTC. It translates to CASSLVGQGSGYTF.

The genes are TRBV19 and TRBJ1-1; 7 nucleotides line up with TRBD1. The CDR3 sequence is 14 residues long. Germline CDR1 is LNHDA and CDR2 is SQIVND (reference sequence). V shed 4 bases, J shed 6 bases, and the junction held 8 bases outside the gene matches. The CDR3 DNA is TGTGCCAGTAGTAAAACAGGGGATTCGGCTGAAGCTTTCTTT. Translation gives CASSKTGDSAEAFF.

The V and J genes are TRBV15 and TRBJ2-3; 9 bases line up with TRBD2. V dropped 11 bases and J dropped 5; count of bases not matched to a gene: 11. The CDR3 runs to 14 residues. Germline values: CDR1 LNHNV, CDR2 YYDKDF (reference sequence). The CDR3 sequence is CALRGGASGDTQYF. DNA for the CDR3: TGTGCCCTTCGCGGGGGGGCATCGGGAGATACGCAGTATTTT.

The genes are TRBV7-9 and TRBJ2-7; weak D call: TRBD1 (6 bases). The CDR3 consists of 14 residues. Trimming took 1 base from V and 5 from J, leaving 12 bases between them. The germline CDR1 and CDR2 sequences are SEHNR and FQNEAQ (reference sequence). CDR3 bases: TGTGCCAGCAGCTTAGGCGGCAGGGGTAACGAGCAGTACTTC. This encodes CASSLGGRGNEQYF.

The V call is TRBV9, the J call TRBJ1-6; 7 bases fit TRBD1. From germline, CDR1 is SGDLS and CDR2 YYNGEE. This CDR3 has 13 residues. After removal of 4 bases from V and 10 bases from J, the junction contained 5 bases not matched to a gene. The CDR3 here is CASSRDSRSPLHF. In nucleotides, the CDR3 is TGTGCCAGCAGCCGGGACAGTAGGTCACCCCTCCACTTT.

The CDR3 reads CASSVLVGDTEAFF. As DNA, the CDR3 is TGTGCCAGCAGCGTACTGGTAGGGGACACTGAAGCTTTCTTT. The rearrangement joins TRBV9 to TRBJ1-1, with D possibly matching TRBD1 (5 bases). V gave up 1 base and J gave up 3 bases, with 10 bases separating them. This CDR3 has 14 amino acids. CDR1 and CDR2 from the germline V gene are SGDLS and YYNGEE.